These 10 T cell receptor beta chains originate from one sample sequenced in a study of PD-1 blockade in classical Hodgkin lymphoma. Measured with immunoSEQ multiplex PCR; TCRdb has only the in-frame clones, and not every one. This sample carries 130,000 to 150,000 clones, 78% of them seen once, and the ten largest clones take roughly 9.2%. Each patient relapsed following autologous stem cell transplantation, and prior brentuximab vedotin exposure differed. Sequences were derived from peripheral blood mononuclear cells (PBMCs), sampled before the second cycle of nivolumab. These receptors came from a human donor with classical Hodgkin lymphoma.

This chain uses TRBV9 with TRBJ2-7; D is possibly TRBD1 (7 bases). The CDR3 consists of 16 residues. Germline V CDR1 and CDR2: SGDLS, YYNGEE. V dropped 0 bases and J dropped 2 bases, with 15 bases sitting between them. The CDR3 DNA reads TGTGCCAGCAGCGTAGGGTCAGGGGGGCCTCCCTACGAGCAGTACTTC. Translation: CASSVGSGGPPYEQYF.

CDR3 DNA sequence: TGTGCCAGCAGTTTCCCACAGAGCAATCAGCCCCAGCATTTT. The encoded protein is CASSFPQSNQPQHF. The chain employs TRBV28 and TRBJ1-5, with D uncertain. The CDR3 loop spans 14 amino acids. Between the trimmed V and J ends, which lost 3 bases and 1 base, there was a span of 7 bases. Germline assignment: CDR1 MDHEN and CDR2 SYDVKM.

The sample holds many counts of this clone. V usage is TRBV18 and J usage is TRBJ1-6; TRBD1 might be the D (6 bases). The V end lost 2 bases, the J end lost 9 bases, and 11 bases lay between the germline ends. Germline V gene lookup returns CDR1 KGHSH and CDR2 LQKENI. The CDR3 loop spans 14 amino acids. As DNA, the CDR3 is TGTGCCAGCTCACCAGACAGGATTGGTTCACCCCTCCACTTT. Its translation: CASSPDRIGSPLHF. Based on the CDR3 plus reference TRBV18 and TRBJ1-6, the full variable domain is NAGVMQNPRHLVRRRGQEARLRCSPMKGHSHVYWYRQLPEEGLKFMVYLQKENIIDESGMPKERFSAEFPKEGPSILRIQQVVRGDSAAYFCASSPDRIGSPLHFGNGTRLTVT.

The rearrangement uses TRBV5-4 and TRBJ2-7; no clear D. V was shortened by 4 bases and J by 2 bases, with 7 bases between the two germline ends. CDR1 is SGHNT and CDR2 is YYREEE in the germline V gene (reference sequence). This CDR3 has 12 amino acids. The CDR3 region is CASSQTPYEQYF. CDR3 in DNA: TGTGCCAGCAGCCAAACTCCCTACGAGCAGTACTTC.

V is TRBV7-8 and J is TRBJ2-7; D tentatively reads TRBD1 or TRBD2 (5 bases each). CDR1 and CDR2 (germline): SGHVS, FQNEAQ. With 6 bases removed from V and 6 bases from J, the gap between germline ends came to 21 bases. The CDR3 consists of 15 residues. CDR3 region: CASSHNRAGRAEQYF. CDR3 nucleotides: TGTGCCAGCAGTCATAACCGGGCAGGGCGGGCCGAGCAGTACTTC. Supplemented by reference TRBV7-8 and TRBJ2-7, the full variable domain reads GAGVSQSPRYKVAKRGQDVALRCDPISGHVSLFWYQQALGQGPEFLTYFQNEAQLDKSGLPSDRFFAERPEGSVSTLKIQRTQQEDSAVYLCASSHNRAGRAEQYFGPGTRLTVT.

V gene TRBV10-3 combines with J gene TRBJ1-5; the D is unclear. The CDR3 runs 15 residues. The germline gives CDR1 ENHRY, CDR2 SYGVKD. V was trimmed by 4 bases and J by 0 bases, leaving 10 bases between them. CDR3 region: CAISGETYSNQPQHF. In DNA form, the CDR3 reads TGTGCCATCAGTGGGGAGACGTATAGCAATCAGCCCCAGCATTTT.

This clone was observed at least ten times. The chain uses TRBV11-2 and TRBJ2-7; a possible D gene is TRBD2 (6 bases). The CDR3 runs to 13 residues. Trimming left V 3 bases short and J 2 bases short, with 8 bases between. Germline CDR1 is SGHAT and CDR2 is FQNNGV. CDR3 protein: CASSLAGTYEQYF. DNA for the CDR3: TGTGCCAGCAGCTTGGCGGGGACCTACGAGCAGTACTTC. The variable domain in full, completed from reference TRBV11-2 and TRBJ2-7, reads EAGVAQSPRYKIIEKRQSVAFWCNPISGHATLYWYQQILGQGPKLLIQFQNNGVVDDSQLPKDRFSAERLKGVDSTLKIQPAKLEDSAVYLCASSLAGTYEQYFGPGTRLTVT.

The rearrangement links TRBV6-1 to TRBJ1-3; the D is unclear. The CDR3 spans 15 residues. The V end was cut by 1 base, the J end by 0 bases, with 7 bases between. Germline loops: CDR1 MNHNS, CDR2 SASEGT. The CDR3 loop is CASSEDHSSGNTIYF. For the CDR3, the DNA is TGTGCCAGCAGTGAAGACCATAGCTCTGGAAACACCATATATTTT.

The V and J genes are TRBV19 and TRBJ2-5; 7 bases are shared with TRBD2. V shed 1 base and J 5 bases; nucleotides not matched to a gene: 10. Germline V gene lookup returns CDR1 LNHDA and CDR2 SQIVND (reference sequence). The CDR3 loop spans 16 amino acids. The CDR3 nucleotides read TGTGCCAGTAGTATAGCCCCGGGGGGATCCTGGGAGACCCAGTACTTC. It is translated as CASSIAPGGSWETQYF.

The J gene is TRBJ2-3, the V gene TRBV10-2; D ambiguous. Trimming left V 5 bases short and J 4 bases short, with 13 bases between. Per germline, CDR1 WSHSY and CDR2 SAAADI. The CDR3 loop spans 14 amino acids. The CDR3 region has the DNA TGCGCCAGCAGTATTTCTAGTGAAGCAGATACGCAGTATTTT. This gives the protein CASSISSEADTQYF.